The 26 T cell receptor beta chains below come from one sample, sequenced in a study of Ad26.COV2.S vaccination and SARS-CoV-2 variants. Treatment in this sample: approximately 18 received Ad26.COV2.S at low or high dose, single or two shots; roughly five received placebo; per-sample allocation not given. Sampling occurred on day 63 after the first vaccine or placebo injection. Using immunoSEQ multiplex PCR, the repertoire was profiled, and TCRdb retains in-frame clones only, with some absent. Seen here are about 400,000 clones, about nine tenths observed once, and the top ten hold approximately 1.9%. Sequences were derived from peripheral blood, sampled in a trial of Ad26.COV2.S vaccine versus placebo. The receptors were sampled from a person aged 18-65 years who received the Ad26.COV2.S COVID-19 vaccine or a placebo.

This clone was observed a few times. V and J are TRBV24-1 and TRBJ1-2; D not certain. The V and J ends lost 9 bases and 8 bases respectively, with 12 bases between them. The CDR3 runs to 11 residues. Germline CDR1 KGHDR, CDR2 SFDVKD. CDR3 nucleotide sequence: TGTGCCACCTACGCGAGCAGAGGCTACACCTTC. The encoded protein is CATYASRGYTF.

Only one count was recorded for this clone. The chain couples TRBV2 to TRBJ2-1; no definite D call. Per germline, CDR1 SNHLY and CDR2 FYNNEI. Trimming stripped 1 base from V and 4 bases from J, with 11 bases between. This CDR3 is 15 amino acids long. The chain's CDR3 is CASSEERFLYNEQFF. CDR3 in DNA: TGTGCCAGCAGTGAAGAGAGGTTTTTATACAATGAGCAGTTCTTC.

This chain uses TRBV2 with TRBJ2-7; TRBD2 might be the D (6 bases). From germline, CDR1 is SNHLY and CDR2 FYNNEI. CDR3 length: 13 amino acids. The CDR3 reads CGGRRGVWGEQYF. The DNA of the CDR3 is TGTGGGGGCCGGAGGGGAGTATGGGGCGAGCAGTACTTC.

Turning to this clone: It is unclear where the CDR3 begins or ends on the DNA, so no DNA is shown, and the CDR3 is as TCRdb lists it. The CDR3 is CASSTSTGTNEKLFF. J is TRBJ1-4 and V is TRBV28; TRBD1, as called in the table, went unchecked against the DNA. In germline, CDR1 is MDHEN, CDR2 SYDVKM. With termini counted, the CDR3 has 15 amino acids.

This chain uses TRBV5-1 with TRBJ2-6; D might be TRBD1 (5 bases). Germline lookup yields CDR1 SGHRS and CDR2 YFSETQ. The CDR3 has 16 amino acids. The V end was cut by 0 bases, the J end by 1 base, with 8 bases between. The CDR3 is CASSLGAGSGANVLTF. CDR3 bases: TGCGCCAGCAGCTTGGGTGCAGGGTCTGGGGCCAACGTCCTGACTTTC.

This chain links TRBV2 with TRBJ1-1; the D is unclear. V lost 7 bases, J lost 3 bases, and 15 bases lay in between. Germline V CDR1 and CDR2: SNHLY, FYNNEI. The length of the CDR3 is 14 residues. The CDR3 sequence is CASTPRGRDTEAFF. CDR3 sequence (DNA): TGTGCCAGCACCCCGAGAGGGAGGGACACTGAAGCTTTCTTT.

V usage is TRBV4-2 and J usage is TRBJ2-3; D is uncertain. The V and J ends lost 0 bases and 2 bases respectively, with 12 bases between them. CDR3 length: 16 amino acids. Germline loops: CDR1 LGHNA, CDR2 YNFKEQ. The CDR3 coding sequence is TGTGCCAGCAGCCAAGATGAAGCCAGAAACACAGATACGCAGTATTTT. It yields the protein CASSQDEARNTDTQYF.

The rearrangement uses TRBV20-1 and TRBJ2-1, with TRBD2 matching over 14 bases. The CDR3 has 11 amino acids. In germline, CDR1 is DFQATT, CDR2 SNEGSKA (reference sequence). The J segment lost 15 bases and the V segment lost 5 bases, leaving 3 bases of the junction unmatched. In DNA form, the CDR3 reads TGCAGTGCTCAAGGGACTAGCGGGAGGTTCTTC. Protein sequence: CSAQGTSGRFF.

The gene calls are TRBV2 and TRBJ2-2; D is unclear. CDR1 and CDR2 from the germline V gene are SNHLY and FYNNEI. The V and J ends lost 4 bases and 4 bases respectively, with 10 bases between them. The CDR3 loop spans 14 amino acids. The CDR3 DNA is TGTGCCAGCAGTGTGAAGGTTAGCACCGGGGAGCTGTTTTTT. Residues: CASSVKVSTGELFF.

This rearrangement joins TRBV27 to TRBJ2-7; 7 bases are shared with TRBD2. V lost 2 bases to trimming and J lost 0 bases; unmatched junction nucleotides: 4. CDR1 is MNHEY, CDR2 SMNVEV, per germline (reference sequence). CDR3 length: 15 amino acids. The CDR3 sequence: CASSLAGDHSYEQYF. CDR3 nucleotides: TGTGCCAGCAGTTTAGCGGGAGACCACTCCTACGAGCAGTACTTC.

The rearrangement joins TRBV6-5 to TRBJ1-3; D is possibly TRBD1 (6 bases). V lost 3 bases to trimming and J lost 4 bases, with 16 bases between them. The germline V gene encodes CDR1 MNHEY and CDR2 SVGAGI. This CDR3 has 16 residues. The CDR3: CASSYQVGTSGNTIYF. CDR3 coding DNA: TGTGCCAGCAGTTATCAGGTCGGGACATCGGGAAACACCATATATTTT.

This chain links TRBV6-4 with TRBJ1-5; a possible D gene is TRBD1 (6 bases). Germline CDR1 and CDR2: MRHNA and SNTAGT. The CDR3 extends over 14 amino acids. V lost 11 bases and J 7 bases, leaving 21 bases between the germline ends. The CDR3 here is CALPRGAAGQPQHF. Written as DNA, the CDR3 is TGTGCCTTACCAAGGGGGGCCGCTGGCCAGCCCCAGCATTTT.

The chain recombines TRBV7-9 with TRBJ2-2; a possible D gene is TRBD1 (5 bases). V was pared by 1 base and J by 2 bases, with 14 bases between. This CDR3 has 17 residues. Germline loops: CDR1 SEHNR, CDR2 FQNEAQ (reference sequence). CDR3 loop: CASSLEVVRANTGELFF. CDR3 bases: TGTGCCAGCAGCTTAGAAGTGGTCAGGGCCAACACCGGGGAGCTGTTTTTT.

The chain links TRBV6-6 to TRBJ2-2; D uncertain. The CDR3 spans 14 residues. Per the germline V gene, CDR1 is MNHNY and CDR2 is SVGAGI (reference sequence). V lost 7 bases, J lost 6 bases, and 15 bases lay in between. CDR3 coding DNA: TGTGCCAGCACCAAACTGCTGGATTCCGGGGAGCTGTTTTTT. It encodes CASTKLLDSGELFF.

The chain carries TRBV3-1 (or the pseudogene TRBV3-2) and TRBJ1-2; D might be TRBD1 (5 bases). Germline V CDR1 and CDR2: LGHDT, YNNKEL (reference sequence). This CDR3 is built from 17 residues. With 4 bases removed from V and 8 bases from J, the gap between germline ends came to 26 bases. The CDR3 region is CASSPYMLGGQGRGYTF. In DNA form, the CDR3 reads TGTGCCAGCAGCCCCTACATGCTGGGAGGGCAGGGAAGGGGCTACACCTTC.

The chain recombines TRBV25-1 with TRBJ2-7; 7 bases are shared with TRBD2. In germline, CDR1 is MGHDK, CDR2 SYGVNS. With 4 bases clipped from V and 7 bases from J, the junction kept 1 base outside the gene matches. The CDR3 has 11 amino acids. CDR3 region: CASSVGGEQYF. DNA of the CDR3: TGTGCCAGCAGTGTCGGGGGGGAGCAGTACTTC.

The gene calls are TRBV3-1 (or the pseudogene TRBV3-2) and TRBJ2-2; the D is unclear. Germline lookup yields CDR1 LGHDT and CDR2 YNNKEL (reference sequence). The CDR3 sequence is 14 residues long. The germline V and J ends were trimmed by 6 bases and 2 bases, with 10 bases remaining between them. This CDR3 is CASSPISNTGELFF. Here the CDR3 DNA reads TGTGCCAGCAGTCCCATCAGCAACACCGGGGAGCTGTTTTTT.

The chain links TRBV10-3 to TRBJ1-2; 8 bases are a match to TRBD1. Trimming removed 2 bases from V and 7 bases from J; junction bases left unmatched: 3. The CDR3 is made up of 13 amino acids. The germline V gene has CDR1 ENHRY and CDR2 SYGVKD. Here the CDR3 DNA reads TGTGCCATCAGTGAGACAGGGGGTATTGGCTACACCTTC. This gives the protein CAISETGGIGYTF.

The CDR3 is CASSVSGTGEIYEQYF. For the CDR3, the DNA is TGCGCCAGCAGCGTATCCGGGACAGGGGAGATCTACGAGCAGTACTTC. The V call is TRBV4-3, the J call TRBJ2-7; 10 bases line up with TRBD1. In germline, CDR1 is LGHNA, CDR2 YSLEER. CDR3 length: 16 residues. Trimming took 5 bases from V and 3 from J; bases not matched to a gene: 10.

This clone was seen more than once but under ten times. The rearrangement links TRBV5-4 to TRBJ1-2, with 7 bases identical to TRBD1. The CDR3 covers 15 residues. The ends lost 5 bases at V and 2 bases at J; junction bases unmatched: 9. Germline CDR1 and CDR2: SGHNT and YYREEE (reference sequence). CDR3: CASSHYQTGNYGYTF. CDR3 bases: TGTGCCAGCAGTCACTACCAGACAGGGAACTATGGCTACACCTTC.

The chain employs TRBV7-9 and TRBJ2-1; D is possibly TRBD2 (5 bases). The CDR3 runs to 12 residues. CDR1 is SEHNR and CDR2 is FQNEAQ in the germline V gene (reference sequence). The CDR3 region is CLSGDTYNEQFF. In DNA form, the CDR3 reads TGTTTAAGCGGTGACACCTACAATGAGCAGTTCTTC.

This chain uses TRBV5-1 with TRBJ2-2; D remains ambiguous. V gave up 2 bases and J gave up 4 bases, with 6 bases separating them. The CDR3 is 13 amino acids. Germline lookup yields CDR1 SGHRS and CDR2 YFSETQ. The CDR3 nucleotides are TGCGCCAGCAGCTTACTAACCACCGGGGAGCTGTTTTTT. Protein product: CASSLLTTGELFF.

The rearrangement links TRBV5-4 to TRBJ2-3; D is perhaps TRBD1 (6 bases). Trimming took off 0 bases at V and 5 bases at J, with 10 bases between the two ends. The CDR3 runs 14 residues. In germline, CDR1 is SGHNT, CDR2 YYREEE (reference sequence). The CDR3 is CASSLVGGRDTQYF. For the CDR3, the DNA is TGTGCCAGCAGCTTGGTTGGGGGCCGAGATACGCAGTATTTT.

The J gene is TRBJ2-6, the V gene TRBV24-1; either TRBD1 or TRBD2 may fit D (5 bases each). The length of the CDR3 is 19 residues. Trimming removed 2 bases from V and 3 bases from J, with 19 bases in between. CDR1 is KGHDR, CDR2 SFDVKD, per germline. CDR3 nucleotide sequence: TGTGCCACCAGTGATTCCGGGACGTCTTGGACTGGTGGGGCCAACGTCCTGACTTTC. It translates to CATSDSGTSWTGGANVLTF.

CDR3 region: CASSPPGEQYF. For the CDR3, the DNA is TGTGCCAGCAGCCCCCCGGGCGAGCAGTACTTC. The rearrangement joins TRBV11-2 to TRBJ2-7; D remains unclear. The CDR3 has 11 amino acids. The V gene's germline CDR1 is SGHAT and CDR2 FQNNGV. Trimming removed 5 bases at V and 6 bases at J, with 8 bases between.

CDR3 loop: CASSLEVTNIQYF. In DNA form, the CDR3 reads TGTGCCAGCAGCTTAGAAGTGACGAACATTCAGTACTTC. The rearrangement joins TRBV7-6 to TRBJ2-4; D not resolved. The CDR3 length is 13 residues. Trimming took off 1 base at V and 7 bases at J, with 8 bases between the two ends. Germline CDR1 SGHVS, CDR2 FNYEAQ.